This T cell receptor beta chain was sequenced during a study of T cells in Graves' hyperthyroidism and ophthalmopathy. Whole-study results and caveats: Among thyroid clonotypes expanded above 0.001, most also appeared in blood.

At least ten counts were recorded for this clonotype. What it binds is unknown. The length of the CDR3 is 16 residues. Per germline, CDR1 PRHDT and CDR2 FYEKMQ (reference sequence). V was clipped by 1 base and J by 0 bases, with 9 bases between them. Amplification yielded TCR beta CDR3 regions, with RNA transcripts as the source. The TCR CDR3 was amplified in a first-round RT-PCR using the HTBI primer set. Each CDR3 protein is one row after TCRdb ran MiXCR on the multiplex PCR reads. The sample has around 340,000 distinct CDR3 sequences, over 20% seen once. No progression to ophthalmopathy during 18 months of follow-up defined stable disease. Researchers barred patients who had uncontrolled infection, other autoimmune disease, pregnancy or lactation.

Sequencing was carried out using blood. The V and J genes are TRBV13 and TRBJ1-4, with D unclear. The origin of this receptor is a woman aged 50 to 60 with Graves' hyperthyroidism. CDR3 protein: CASSLDRTATNEKLFF. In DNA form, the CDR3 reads TGTGCCAGCAGCTTAGACAGAACTGCAACTAATGAAAAACTGTTTTTT.